The 13 T cell receptor beta chains given below trace back to one sample, sequenced in a study of shared clonotypes between healthy human individuals. Profiling relied on immunoSEQ multiplex PCR, and the TCRdb table lists in-frame clones only, not all of them. The sample includes hundreds of thousands of clones, 73% of them seen just once. Source material: memory CD4+ T cells sorted from blood. Subset defined: CD45RA-negative fraction. The receptors here all came from a man aged 25 to 45 in good health.

CDR3 sequence (DNA): TGTGCCAGCAGCTTCGAGGCCAACTCCTACGAGCAGTACTTC. Its protein is CASSFEANSYEQYF. V and J are TRBV7-9 and TRBJ2-7; D not resolved. CDR1 is SEHNR and CDR2 is FQNEAQ in the germline V gene (reference sequence). V dropped 3 bases and J dropped 0 bases, with 9 bases sitting between them. The CDR3 extends over 14 amino acids.

Only a few counts were recorded for this clone. The V and J genes are TRBV27 and TRBJ2-5; D unresolved. CDR1 and CDR2 (germline): MNHEY, SMNVEV (reference sequence). The CDR3 sequence is 14 residues long. V lost 2 bases and J 2 bases, leaving 9 bases between the germline ends. CDR3 nucleotide sequence: TGTGCCAGCAGTTTAAACGCAATTCAAGAGACCCAGTACTTC. Translating it yields CASSLNAIQETQYF.

The CDR3 reads CASRGSTSPYNEQFF. The CDR3 region has the DNA TGTGCCAGCAGGGGATCGACTAGCCCCTACAATGAGCAGTTCTTC. The rearrangement joins TRBV2 to TRBJ2-1, with 7 bases lining up with TRBD2. J was trimmed by 2 bases and V by 6 bases; bases with no gene match: 7. CDR1 is SNHLY and CDR2 is FYNNEI in the germline V gene. This CDR3 is 15 amino acids long.

This clone was seen a few times. CDR3 in DNA: TGTGCCAGCAGCCTTACATCCATATCCCACAATGAGCAGTTCTTC. This codes for CASSLTSISHNEQFF. The chain couples TRBV7-9 to TRBJ2-1; D is unresolved. Trimming took 5 bases from V and 5 from J, leaving 16 bases between them. The V gene's germline CDR1 is SEHNR and CDR2 FQNEAQ (reference sequence). CDR3 length: 15 amino acids.

The chain has TRBV19 and TRBJ2-7, with 8 bases fitting TRBD1. Germline lookup yields CDR1 LNHDA and CDR2 SQIVND (reference sequence). The CDR3 contains 16 residues. V was pared by 1 base and J by 4 bases, with 9 bases of the junction left unmatched. The CDR3 here is CASSIVGGQGVYEQYF. The CDR3 nucleotides are TGTGCCAGTAGTATAGTGGGTGGACAGGGAGTATACGAGCAGTACTTC.

V and J are TRBV7-9 and TRBJ2-5, with D perhaps assigned TRBD1 or TRBD2 (6 bases each). Trimming stripped 5 bases from V and 5 bases from J, with 15 bases between. Germline CDR1 SEHNR, CDR2 FQNEAQ (reference sequence). There are 14 residues in the CDR3. In DNA form, the CDR3 reads TGTGCCAGCAGCGATCGGGGGCAAATTGAGACCCAGTACTTC. Its translation: CASSDRGQIETQYF.

This clone was observed a few times. V gene TRBV25-1 combines with J gene TRBJ2-5, with TRBD2 identical over 7 bases. Germline-derived CDR1 and CDR2 are MGHDK and SYGVNS. This CDR3 has 15 amino acids. The junction had 3 bases not matched to a gene; V was cut back by 1 base and J by 1 base. CDR3 region: CASSEWGGGQETQYF. Written as DNA, the CDR3 is TGTGCCAGCAGTGAATGGGGGGGAGGCCAAGAGACCCAGTACTTC.

This sequence joins TRBV15 and TRBJ2-1; D not resolved. The CDR3 sequence is 16 residues long. Per the germline V gene, CDR1 is LNHNV and CDR2 is YYDKDF (reference sequence). Trimming removed 2 bases from V and 0 bases from J, with 11 bases in between. This CDR3 reads CATSRIDSYSYNEQFF. The CDR3 coding sequence is TGTGCCACCAGCAGAATTGACTCTTACTCCTACAATGAGCAGTTCTTC.

This clone was picked up many times. The chain joins TRBV9 to TRBJ2-7, with 7 bases lining up with TRBD1. Per the germline V gene, CDR1 is SGDLS and CDR2 is YYNGEE. This CDR3 region has 14 residues. Losses at the gene ends were 3 bases for V and 2 bases for J; bases not matched to a gene: 5. Here the CDR3 DNA reads TGTGCCAGCAGCGCTGGGACAGCGACCTACGAGCAGTACTTC. This codes for CASSAGTATYEQYF.

This chain links TRBV6-6 with TRBJ2-7; 9 nucleotides agree with TRBD1. The CDR3 length is 12 residues. CDR1 is MNHNY, CDR2 SVGAGI, per germline (reference sequence). The trim removed 6 bases at V and 12 bases at J, leaving 9 bases unmatched. The CDR3 coding sequence is TGTGCCAGCAGCCAATCACAGGGGGCTATGTACTTC. Translation gives CASSQSQGAMYF.

This chain connects TRBV11-2 to TRBJ2-7; maybe TRBD2 (6 bases). This CDR3 has 14 residues. Germline V gene data show CDR1 as SGHAT and CDR2 as FQNNGV. V was trimmed by 5 bases and J by 0 bases, leaving 11 bases between them. The CDR3 reads CASSRDSSSYEQYF. The CDR3 nucleotides read TGTGCCAGCAGCCGGGACTCTTCCTCCTACGAGCAGTACTTC.

The chain has TRBV19 and TRBJ2-1; 7 bases map to TRBD2. Per germline, CDR1 LNHDA and CDR2 SQIVND (reference sequence). With V trimmed by 6 bases and J by 7 bases, 12 bases remained unmatched. The CDR3 is made up of 15 amino acids. The CDR3 DNA sequence: TGTGCCAGTAGGGCGAGGGGCGGGAGTAGGAATGAGCAGTTCTTC. This translates into CASRARGGSRNEQFF.

This clone has a handful of counts. The rearrangement uses TRBV4-1 and TRBJ2-1, with 11 bases matching TRBD2. CDR1 is MGHRA, CDR2 YSYEKL, per germline. The J segment lost 3 bases and the V segment lost 4 bases, leaving 8 bases of the junction unmatched. This CDR3 is built from 17 residues. The CDR3 here is CASSLTAGTSGYNEQFF. DNA for the CDR3: TGCGCCAGCAGCCTCACTGCCGGGACTAGCGGCTACAATGAGCAGTTCTTC.